A selection of T cell receptor beta chains follows, all from one sample in a study of OX40 agonist ivuxolimab in advanced cancers. Libraries were prepared by immunoSEQ multiplex PCR; TCRdb keeps only in-frame clonotypes and omits some of them. Of roughly 67,000 clones listed, around 86% were seen once; the top ten hold approximately 0.66%. The sequencing here drew on CD4+ or CD8+ T cells sorted from blood, taken in a trial of the OX40 agonist ivuxolimab. All receptors derive from an adult with an advanced solid tumor such as melanoma, head and neck, liver or kidney cancer. Each CDR3 is given with its conserved first and last residue. D genes are given only for firm matches. Rows give clone size only sometimes, using once, few, many, or a class for an expanded clone.

J	D	V	size	CDR3	DNA
TRBJ1-2	-	TRBV18	few	CASSPSGLPLRGYTF	TGTGCCAGCTCGCCCTCGGGACTCCCACTCAGGGGCTACACCTTC
TRBJ1-2	-	TRBV29-1	-	CSVERNGGYGYTF	TGCAGCGTTGAGCGCAACGGGGGCTATGGCTACACCTTC
TRBJ2-3	-	TRBV6-6	-	CASRKDRVGTDTQYF	TGTGCCAGCAGAAAGGATAGGGTTGGCACAGATACGCAGTATTTT
TRBJ2-3	-	TRBV7-9	-	CASSVSGDTQYF	TGTGCCAGCAGCGTAAGTGGAGATACGCAGTATTTT
TRBJ1-1	-	TRBV28	-	CASSLRVEAFF	TGTGCCAGCAGTCTCAGGGTTGAAGCTTTCTTT
TRBJ2-7	-	TRBV5-1	-	CASRQGPSYEQYF	TGCGCCAGCAGGCAGGGGCCCTCCTACGAGCAGTACTTC
TRBJ2-6	TRBD2	TRBV10-3	-	CAIRAGGNSGANVLTF	TGTGCCATCAGGGCGGGGGGAAACTCTGGGGCCAACGTCCTGACTTTC
TRBJ2-1	TRBD2	TRBV6-5	-	CASSYKTSGRVHEQFF	TGTGCCAGCAGTTACAAGACTAGCGGGAGGGTTCACGAGCAGTTCTTC
TRBJ1-1	-	TRBV6-1	-	CASRPMARTLVEAFF	TGTGCCAGCAGACCCATGGCCAGGACCTTAGTTGAAGCTTTCTTT
TRBJ2-2	TRBD2	TRBV10-3	-	CAISDRLALNTGELFF	TGTGCCATCAGTGACCGACTAGCCCTAAACACCGGGGAGCTGTTTTTT
TRBJ1-5	-	TRBV18	-	CASSQLNSNQPQHF	TGTGCCAGCAGTCAATTAAATAGCAATCAGCCCCAGCATTTT
TRBJ1-1	-	TRBV2	-	CASSERGVPEAFF	TGTGCCAGCAGTGAGCGCGGGGTCCCTGAAGCTTTCTTT
TRBJ2-7	TRBD1	TRBV6-6	-	CASSATGLTYEQYF	TGTGCCAGCAGTGCGACAGGGCTAACCTACGAGCAGTACTTC
TRBJ1-5	-	TRBV19	-	CASSIDGGQNQPQHF	TGTGCCAGTAGTATAGACGGCGGACAGAATCAGCCCCAGCATTTT
TRBJ2-5	TRBD2	TRBV6-6	-	CASSLRGVRETQYF	TGTGCCAGCAGCCTGCGGGGGGTGCGAGAGACCCAGTACTTC
TRBJ2-3	-	TRBV30	few	CAWSRPGLIRPTDTQYF	TGTGCCTGGAGTAGACCGGGACTCATCCGCCCCACAGATACGCAGTATTTT
TRBJ1-1	-	TRBV5-4	-	CASSYSGRNTEAFF	TGTGCCAGCAGCTATTCAGGGAGGAACACTGAAGCTTTCTTT
TRBJ2-3	TRBD2	TRBV19	-	CASSIAGGRPDTQYF	TGTGCCAGTAGTATAGCGGGGGGGCGCCCAGATACGCAGTATTTT
TRBJ2-6	-	TRBV5-1	-	CASSLVPTGRSGANVLTF	TGCGCCAGCAGCTTGGTCCCTACAGGGCGCTCTGGGGCCAACGTCCTGACTTTC
TRBJ1-1	TRBD1	TRBV18	-	CASSPLSGQHSNTEAFF	TGTGCCAGCTCACCACTTTCGGGACAGCATTCCAACACTGAAGCTTTCTTT
TRBJ1-5	TRBD1	TRBV30	-	CAWSRGTGGRSNQPQHF	TGTGCCTGGAGCCGCGGGACAGGAGGAAGGAGCAATCAGCCCCAGCATTTT
TRBJ1-2	TRBD1	TRBV7-2	once	CASSLRTGRGYTF	TGTGCCAGCAGCCTCCGGACAGGGCGAGGCTACACCTTC
TRBJ2-3	-	TRBV4-3	-	CASSQVRGYTQYF	TGCGCCAGCAGCCAAGTTCGCGGCTATACGCAGTATTTT
TRBJ1-3	-	TRBV4-1	-	CASSQTLSSGNTIYF	TGCGCCAGCAGCCAAACTCTCAGCTCTGGAAACACCATATATTTT
TRBJ2-7	-	TRBV19	once	CASRKDWSSYEQYF	TGTGCCAGTAGAAAGGACTGGAGCTCCTACGAGCAGTACTTC
TRBJ2-3	-	TRBV30	-	CAWGRSAFTDTQYF	TGTGCCTGGGGGAGATCGGCGTTCACAGATACGCAGTATTTT
TRBJ2-1	TRBD2	TRBV25-1	-	CASSAAGGPNEQFF	TGTGCCAGCAGTGCAGCGGGGGGGCCCAATGAGCAGTTCTTC